This TCR beta chain originates from a study of blood T cells in healthy people across ages. Alongside a J-beta primer mix, a sample-barcoded 5' primer served in a second PCR lasting 7 to 11 cycles. Every cDNA molecule bore a tag from a template-switch adaptor containing 12 random nucleotides. One entry per CDR3 protein, called by TCRdb with MiXCR from the 5' RACE reads. Of 790,000 or so distinct CDR3 sequences in the sample, 35% to 60% were seen once. Germline CDR1 and CDR2: ENHRY and SYGVKD. Trimming cost V 11 bases and J 4 bases; bases outside gene matches: 19. The CDR3 consists of 16 residues. The sample consisted of blood. The chain carries TRBV10-3 and TRBJ2-7, with 8 bases fitting TRBD2. This receptor was taken from an elderly man in good health. The CDR3 sequence: CASQGPRSGSLYEQYF. Written as DNA, the CDR3 is TGTGCCTCCCAGGGCCCGAGGAGCGGGAGTCTTTACGAGCAGTACTTC.